The source of this TCR beta chain is a study of T cells in Graves' hyperthyroidism and ophthalmopathy. V dropped 0 bases and J dropped 6 bases, with 12 bases sitting between them. The CDR3 is 14 residues long. Germline V gene data show CDR1 as LGHNT and CDR2 as FRNRAP. TCR beta CDR3 regions were amplified from RNA transcripts. The HTBI primer set served for first-round RT-PCR of the TCR CDR3. TCRdb passed the multiplex PCR reads through MiXCR, listing each CDR3 protein once. The sample includes hundreds of thousands of distinct CDR3 sequences, 22% of them seen just once. General observations from the study: Onset of ophthalmopathy came a median about 6.5 months after the model predicted it. A model using 13 V-J features told ophthalmopathy apart from stable hyperthyroidism.

The table lists this clonotype with a few counts. What it recognizes is unknown. Ophthalmopathy patients showed a Clinical Activity Score of at least 3, NOSPECS grade of at least 4 and duration under 3 months. Input material: blood. The J gene is TRBJ2-7, the V gene TRBV12-5, with D tentatively TRBD2 (5 bases). The TCR sequence derives from a young man with Graves' ophthalmopathy. The DNA of the CDR3 is TGTGCTAGTGGTTTGGTAGGCGGGTCCCCCGAGCAGTACTTC. Residues: CASGLVGGSPEQYF.